This T cell receptor beta chain was identified in a study of T cell responses to AZD1222 COVID-19 vaccine. At the level of the study: Second doses that came at about 4 or about 12 weeks were put together.

Method: immunoSEQ multiplex PCR; TCRdb's copy keeps in-frame clones and lacks some. The sample has more than 100,000 clones, about 85% seen once. Worth noting for this clone: As yet, its antigen is unknown.

The V gene lost 9 bases and the J gene lost 8 bases, with 10 bases spanning the gap. The CDR3 is 10 residues long. Germline V gene lookup returns CDR1 MDHEN and CDR2 SYDVKM. Study results and caveats: Sampled repertoires all dated from after the peak T cell response. Spike-spanning, vaccine-associated CD4 TCRs were dominant at 160-218 and 743-854. A mostly white British donor set with more females was recruited, and clonal diversity was possibly underestimated.

The source was peripheral blood, collected on day 0 of AZD1222 vaccination. The source of this sequence is an adult in good health. The gene calls are TRBV28 and TRBJ1-2; D is perhaps TRBD1 (5 bases). The CDR3 DNA follows: TGTGCCAGTGCCAGGGTAGGCTACACCTTC. The encoded protein is CASARVGYTF.